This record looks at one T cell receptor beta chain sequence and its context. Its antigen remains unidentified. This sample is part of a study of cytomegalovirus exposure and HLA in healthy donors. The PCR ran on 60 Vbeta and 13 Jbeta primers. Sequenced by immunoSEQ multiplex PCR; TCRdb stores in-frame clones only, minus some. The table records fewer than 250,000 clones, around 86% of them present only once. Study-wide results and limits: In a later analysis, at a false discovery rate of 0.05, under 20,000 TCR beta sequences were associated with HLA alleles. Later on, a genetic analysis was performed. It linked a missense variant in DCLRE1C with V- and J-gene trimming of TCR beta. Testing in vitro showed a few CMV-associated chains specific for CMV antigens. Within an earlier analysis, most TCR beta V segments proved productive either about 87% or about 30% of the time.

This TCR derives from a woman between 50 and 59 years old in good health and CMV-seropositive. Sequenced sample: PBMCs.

The CDR3 DNA is TGTGCCAGTAGTATTGGCGGACTAGCGGGGGGGCCCAGGGAGCTGTTTTTT. Translated: CASSIGGLAGGPRELFF. The rearrangement links TRBV19 to TRBJ2-2, with 15 bases that match TRBD2. Trimming took 3 bases from V and 9 from J; bases not matched to a gene: 8. CDR1 and CDR2 from the germline V gene are LNHDA and SQIVND (reference sequence). This CDR3 has 17 residues.